The count of the clone carrying this T cell receptor (beta chain) is one. What it recognizes is unknown. This sample is drawn from a study of T cell responses to AZD1222 COVID-19 vaccine. Findings and caveats of the study: Donors were largely white British and mainly female; clonal diversity was possibly underestimated.

Only in-frame clones appear in the TCRdb table, and some are missing; sequencing was by immunoSEQ multiplex PCR. The table has hundreds of thousands of clones, approximately 94% seen once; the top ten hold around 0.5%. Second doses were pooled across both intervals (about 4 or about 12 weeks). The germline gives CDR1 LNHDA, CDR2 SQIVND (reference sequence). The CDR3 is made up of 16 amino acids. Losses at the gene ends were 8 bases for V and 7 bases for J; bases not matched to a gene: 16. The receptor was isolated from an adult who received the AZD1222 COVID-19 vaccine. The V gene is TRBV19, the J gene TRBJ2-3, with TRBD1 matching 9 bases. The sample was peripheral blood, taken 28 days after the second AZD1222 dose. The CDR3 loop reads CASQGPRTGDPNTQYF. The CDR3 DNA follows: TGTGCCAGTCAGGGCCCAAGGACAGGGGACCCAAATACGCAGTATTTT.